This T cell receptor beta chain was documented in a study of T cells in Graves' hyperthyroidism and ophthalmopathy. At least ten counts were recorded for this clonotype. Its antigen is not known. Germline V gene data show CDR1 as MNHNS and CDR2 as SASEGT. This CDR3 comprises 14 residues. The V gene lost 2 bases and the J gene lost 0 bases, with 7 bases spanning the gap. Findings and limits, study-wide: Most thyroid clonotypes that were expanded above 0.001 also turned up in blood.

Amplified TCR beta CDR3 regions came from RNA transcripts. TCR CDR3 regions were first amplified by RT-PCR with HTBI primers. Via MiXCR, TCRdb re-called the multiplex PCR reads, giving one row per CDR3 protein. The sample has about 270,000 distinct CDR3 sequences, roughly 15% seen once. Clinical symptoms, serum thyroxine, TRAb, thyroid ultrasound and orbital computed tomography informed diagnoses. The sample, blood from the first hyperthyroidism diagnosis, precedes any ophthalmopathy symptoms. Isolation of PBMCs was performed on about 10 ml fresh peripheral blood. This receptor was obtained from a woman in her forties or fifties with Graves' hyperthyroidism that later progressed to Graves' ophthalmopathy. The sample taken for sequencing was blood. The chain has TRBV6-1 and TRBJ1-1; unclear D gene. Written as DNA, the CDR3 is TGTGCCAGCAGTGAACTCTGGGTGAACACTGAAGCTTTCTTT. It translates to CASSELWVNTEAFF.